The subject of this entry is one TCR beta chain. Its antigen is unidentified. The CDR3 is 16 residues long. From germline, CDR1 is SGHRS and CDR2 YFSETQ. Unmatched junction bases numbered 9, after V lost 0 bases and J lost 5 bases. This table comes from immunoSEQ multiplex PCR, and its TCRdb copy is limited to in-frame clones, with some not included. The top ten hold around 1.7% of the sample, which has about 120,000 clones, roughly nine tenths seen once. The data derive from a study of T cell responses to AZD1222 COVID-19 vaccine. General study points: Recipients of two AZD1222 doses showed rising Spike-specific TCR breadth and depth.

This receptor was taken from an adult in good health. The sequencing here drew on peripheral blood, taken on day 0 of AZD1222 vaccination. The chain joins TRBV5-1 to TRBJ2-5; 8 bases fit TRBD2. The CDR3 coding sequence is TGCGCCAGCAGCTTGGCCCCGGCGGGGGGTTGGGAGACCCAGTACTTC. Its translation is CASSLAPAGGWETQYF.